The sequence of this T cell receptor (beta chain) was determined in a study of T cell repertoires in cytomegalovirus infection. This clonotype was counted a few times. One entry per CDR3 protein, called by TCRdb with MiXCR from the reads. The profile covers about 530,000 distinct CDR3 sequences, with roughly 29% appearing a single time and approximately 13% taken by the ten largest. V was clipped by 2 bases and J by 4 bases; unmatched bases: 5. Per germline, CDR1 SGHAT and CDR2 FQNNGV. The CDR3 extends over 15 amino acids. Sequencing input: PBMCs. V is TRBV11-2 and J is TRBJ2-3, with 8 nucleotides matching TRBD1. The clonotype originates from a human donor in good health (CMV status not recorded). Some clones in this sample may be carry-over from other donors' samples. CDR3 sequence: CASSLRSDRADTQYF. The CDR3 DNA sequence: TGTGCCAGCAGCTTAAGATCGGACAGGGCAGATACGCAGTATTTT.